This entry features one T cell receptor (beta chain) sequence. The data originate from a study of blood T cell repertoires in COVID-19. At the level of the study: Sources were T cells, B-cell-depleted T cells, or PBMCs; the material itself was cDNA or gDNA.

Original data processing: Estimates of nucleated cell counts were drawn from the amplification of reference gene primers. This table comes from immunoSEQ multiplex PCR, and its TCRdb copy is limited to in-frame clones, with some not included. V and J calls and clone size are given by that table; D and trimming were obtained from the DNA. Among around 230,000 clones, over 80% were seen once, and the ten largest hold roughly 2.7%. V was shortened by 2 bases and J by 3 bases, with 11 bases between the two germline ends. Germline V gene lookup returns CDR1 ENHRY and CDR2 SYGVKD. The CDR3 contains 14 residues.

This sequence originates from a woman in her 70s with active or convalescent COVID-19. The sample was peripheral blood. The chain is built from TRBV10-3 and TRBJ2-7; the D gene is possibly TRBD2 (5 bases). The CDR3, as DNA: TGTGCCATCAGTGAGAGGGTGGGAGACTACGAGCAGTACTTC. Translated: CAISERVGDYEQYF.